The 24 T cell receptor beta chains listed next were all sequenced from one sample in a study of blood T cell repertoires in COVID-19. The repertoire was sequenced with immunoSEQ multiplex PCR; TCRdb's copy has only in-frame clones and lacks some. The sample contains approximately 170,000 clones, 83% of which appear only once. The sequenced sample consisted of peripheral blood. All receptors come from a woman of 80 years or more with acute or convalescent COVID-19.

This chain uses TRBV19 with TRBJ2-4; 7 bases match TRBD1. The V gene's germline CDR1 is LNHDA and CDR2 SQIVND (reference sequence). J gave up 4 bases and V 3 bases, and 6 bases lay outside the gene matches. The CDR3 totals 15 residues. The CDR3: CASSIITGQKNIQYF. As DNA, the CDR3 is TGTGCCAGTAGTATCATCACGGGACAGAAAAACATTCAGTACTTC.

The rearrangement uses TRBV5-1 and TRBJ2-3; 9 nucleotides line up with TRBD2. The CDR3 spans 14 residues. Germline V gives CDR1 SGHRS, CDR2 YFSETQ. V shed 3 bases, J shed 1 base, and the junction held 0 bases outside the gene matches. The CDR3 loop reads CASSWTSGTDTQYF. The CDR3 DNA is TGCGCCAGCAGCTGGACTAGCGGCACAGATACGCAGTATTTT.

The rearrangement joins TRBV4-1 to TRBJ2-3, with TRBD2 identical over 13 bases. CDR1 is MGHRA and CDR2 is YSYEKL in the germline V gene. The CDR3 has 17 residues. V was pared by 3 bases and J by 6 bases, with 9 bases of the junction left unmatched. CDR3 region: CASSHLRTSGGRDTQYF. The DNA of the CDR3 is TGCGCCAGCAGCCACCTAAGGACTAGCGGGGGTCGGGATACGCAGTATTTT.

V usage is TRBV19 and J usage is TRBJ1-6, with D tentatively TRBD1 (6 bases). The V gene's germline CDR1 is LNHDA and CDR2 SQIVND (reference sequence). Trimming left V 8 bases short and J 6 bases short, with 14 bases between. The CDR3 sequence is 14 residues long. This chain's CDR3 is CASQRTVPNSPLHF. The CDR3 DNA reads as TGTGCCAGTCAAAGGACAGTCCCTAATTCACCCCTCCACTTT.

The chain couples TRBV7-2 to TRBJ1-2; 8 bases match TRBD1. The CDR3 consists of 15 residues. Germline CDR1 SGHTA, CDR2 FQGNSA. V shed 8 bases, J shed 0 bases, and the junction held 8 bases outside the gene matches. The chain's CDR3 is CASQGQAISNYGYTF. CDR3 coding DNA: TGTGCCAGCCAGGGACAGGCGATCTCTAACTATGGCTACACCTTC.

The chain recombines TRBV9 with TRBJ1-1, with 7 bases lining up with TRBD1. This CDR3 region has 15 residues. V was pared by 3 bases and J by 10 bases, with 15 bases of the junction left unmatched. Germline lookup yields CDR1 SGDLS and CDR2 YYNGEE. The CDR3 sequence is CASSDGAGGIGAAFF. CDR3 bases: TGTGCCAGCAGCGATGGGGCAGGGGGGATTGGGGCAGCTTTCTTT.

The chain joins TRBV12-3 or TRBV12-4 to TRBJ1-5; D is ambiguous. The CDR3 totals 13 residues. V was pared by 2 bases and J by 4 bases, with 6 bases between. CDR3 sequence (DNA): TGTGCCAGCAGTTTAACGGAGAATCAGCCCCAGCATTTT. Its protein is CASSLTENQPQHF.

The genes are TRBV11-2 and TRBJ2-5, with D possibly being TRBD2 (5 bases). The V and J ends lost 5 bases and 5 bases respectively, with 18 bases between them. There are 15 residues in the CDR3. The germline V gene has CDR1 SGHAT and CDR2 FQNNGV. This chain's CDR3 is CASSQIRGPGETQYF. DNA of the CDR3: TGTGCCAGCAGCCAGATCCGTGGCCCGGGGGAGACCCAGTACTTC.

In this sample, this clone turned up a few times. The chain carries TRBV5-1 and TRBJ2-1; TRBD1 matches at 9 bases. Trimming cost V 7 bases and J 3 bases; bases outside gene matches: 8. The CDR3 extends over 15 amino acids. Germline lookup yields CDR1 SGHRS and CDR2 YFSETQ. CDR3 nucleotides: TGCGCCAGCGGACCGACAGGGGGGGTCTACAATGAGCAGTTCTTC. Protein product: CASGPTGGVYNEQFF.

This chain uses TRBV5-1 with TRBJ2-1, with D possibly being TRBD2 (5 bases). Germline loops: CDR1 SGHRS, CDR2 YFSETQ. This CDR3 has 15 amino acids. V lost 4 bases and J lost 0, with 11 bases in between. CDR3 bases: TGCGCCAGCAGCCGAGCGGAGAGCTCCTACAATGAGCAGTTCTTC. This gives the protein CASSRAESSYNEQFF.

J is TRBJ1-3 and V is TRBV5-4; TRBD1 agrees at 7 bases. Germline V CDR1 and CDR2: SGHNT, YYREEE (reference sequence). CDR3 length equals 15 residues. With V trimmed by 4 bases and J by 0 bases, 4 bases remained unmatched. The CDR3 region is CASSHRDSSGNTIYF. Written as DNA, the CDR3 is TGTGCCAGCAGCCATAGGGACAGCTCTGGAAACACCATATATTTT.

The chain is built from TRBV18 and TRBJ1-1, with D maybe TRBD1 (5 bases). Deletions cut 0 bases from V and 3 bases from J, with 14 bases between. The CDR3 runs to 16 residues. Germline V gives CDR1 KGHSH, CDR2 LQKENI. CDR3: CASSPPIGTGYTEAFF. CDR3 bases: TGTGCCAGCTCACCACCTATCGGGACTGGATACACTGAAGCTTTCTTT.

The chain combines TRBV9 with TRBJ2-3; 8 bases line up with TRBD2. CDR1 is SGDLS, CDR2 YYNGEE, per germline. This CDR3 is 16 amino acids long. Trimming cost V 0 bases and J 1 base; bases outside gene matches: 4. The CDR3 DNA sequence: TGTGCCAGCAGCGTAGGGGTTAGCGGGGGCACAGATACGCAGTATTTT. Translated: CASSVGVSGGTDTQYF.

V gene TRBV19 combines with J gene TRBJ2-2; maybe TRBD1 (5 bases). V lost 6 bases, J lost 4 bases, and 12 bases lay in between. Germline CDR1 reads LNHDA; CDR2 reads SQIVND (reference sequence). The CDR3 covers 14 residues. The CDR3 spells CASRPGFTTGELFF. The CDR3 DNA is TGTGCCAGTAGACCAGGGTTTACCACCGGGGAGCTGTTTTTT.

The rearrangement links TRBV30 to TRBJ1-2; TRBD1 is a possible D gene (6 bases). Germline V gene data show CDR1 as GTSNPN and CDR2 as SVGIG (reference sequence). The CDR3 runs 12 residues. Trimming removed 0 bases from V and 8 bases from J, with 10 bases in between. The DNA for the CDR3 is TGTGCCTGGAGTGTAGACAGGAGCGGCTACACCTTC. Residues: CAWSVDRSGYTF. Supplemented by reference TRBV30 and TRBJ1-2, the full variable domain reads SQTIHQWPATLVQPVGSPLSLECTVEGTSNPNLYWYRQAAGRGLQLLFYSVGIGQISSEVPQNLSASRPQDRQFILSSKKLLLSDSGFYLCAWSVDRSGYTFGSGTRLTVV.

About this clone itself: A read error is possible here, since a much larger clone lies one base away. The same CDR3 arises from other DNA sequences in this sample as well. V gene TRBV7-2 combines with J gene TRBJ2-1; D unresolved. Trimming stripped 1 base from V and 6 bases from J, with 4 bases between. This CDR3 has 12 residues. Germline CDR1 SGHTA, CDR2 FQGNSA. The CDR3 DNA is TGTGCCAGCAGCTTAGGGCTCAATGAGCAGTTCTTC. Residues: CASSLGLNEQFF.

With respect to this clone: Additional DNA sequences in this sample encode the identical CDR3. This chain uses TRBV3-1 (or the pseudogene TRBV3-2) with TRBJ2-2; 12 bases are a match to TRBD2. The CDR3 length is 15 residues. J was trimmed by 6 bases and V by 4 bases; bases with no gene match: 3. Germline CDR1 is LGHDT and CDR2 is YNNKEL (reference sequence). CDR3 DNA: TGTGCCAGCAGCCGGCTAGCGGGAGGGCCCGGGGAGCTGTTTTTT. Translated: CASSRLAGGPGELFF.

This clone occurred a few times. V usage is TRBV10-2 and J usage is TRBJ1-1, with 9 bases aligning to TRBD1. V lost 5 bases and J lost 1; bases outside the gene matches: 2. The CDR3 is made up of 14 amino acids. Germline CDR1 is WSHSY and CDR2 is SAAADI. The CDR3 DNA is TGCGCCAGCAGTTCGACAGGGGGGAACACTGAAGCTTTCTTT. It yields the protein CASSSTGGNTEAFF.

CDR3 in DNA: TGTGCCAGCAGCTTGGATAGGGGGAACACTGAAGCTTTCTTT. Residues: CASSLDRGNTEAFF. The chain uses TRBV5-4 and TRBJ1-1; possible D gene TRBD1, 5 bases. Germline lookup yields CDR1 SGHNT and CDR2 YYREEE (reference sequence). V was pared by 0 bases and J by 1 base, with 7 bases between. The CDR3 is made up of 14 amino acids.

The chain recombines TRBV5-6 with TRBJ1-1; 7 bases fit TRBD1. With 4 bases clipped from V and 4 bases from J, the junction kept 4 bases outside the gene matches. Germline V gene sequence: CDR1 SGHDT, CDR2 YYEEEE. The CDR3 spans 13 residues. The CDR3 DNA reads as TGTGCCAGCAGCCCGACAGGGTTCACTGAAGCTTTCTTT. Its protein product is CASSPTGFTEAFF.

The chain employs TRBV19 and TRBJ2-3; 8 positions match TRBD1. V lost 6 bases and J lost 2; bases outside the gene matches: 4. The CDR3 contains 14 residues. Germline loops: CDR1 LNHDA, CDR2 SQIVND (reference sequence). The CDR3 region is CASSPDRVTDTQYF. CDR3 coding DNA: TGTGCCAGTAGCCCGGACAGGGTCACAGATACGCAGTATTTT.

The chain has TRBV7-2 and TRBJ1-2; 7 nucleotides line up with TRBD1. Germline loops: CDR1 SGHTA, CDR2 FQGNSA. V gave up 5 bases and J gave up 4 bases; unmatched junction bases: 4. This CDR3 has 13 residues. The CDR3 loop is CASSLGGGYGYTF. In DNA form, the CDR3 reads TGTGCCAGCAGCCTAGGGGGCGGCTATGGCTACACCTTC.

This clone has just a few counts. The rearrangement joins TRBV4-3 to TRBJ1-6; TRBD1 is a possible D gene (5 bases). The CDR3 is 14 residues long. V gave up 5 bases and J gave up 9 bases, with 14 bases separating them. From germline, CDR1 is LGHNA and CDR2 YSLEER. Here the CDR3 reads CASSTRDQGSPLHF. In DNA, the CDR3 is TGCGCCAGCAGCACCAGAGACCAGGGTTCACCCCTCCACTTT.

The chain recombines TRBV19 with TRBJ2-1; 11 nucleotides align to TRBD2. This CDR3 is built from 15 residues. After removal of 2 bases from V and 7 bases from J, the junction contained 4 bases not matched to a gene. CDR1 LNHDA and CDR2 SQIVND come from the germline V gene (reference sequence). CDR3: CASSISSGRRNEQFF. CDR3 sequence (DNA): TGTGCCAGTAGTATATCTAGCGGGAGGAGGAATGAGCAGTTCTTC.